This T cell receptor (beta chain) was sequenced in a study of PD-L1 blockade in urothelial cancer. The wider study: Specimens of blood held a median count of approximately 150,000 T cells.

Each patient gave between 1 and 8 samples of peripheral blood mononuclear cells, which were collected pretreatment and during treatment. Germline-derived CDR1 and CDR2 are SEHNR and FQNEAQ (reference sequence). This CDR3 region has 15 residues. V was trimmed by 3 bases and J by 5 bases, leaving 14 bases between them. Generated by immunoSEQ multiplex PCR, the TCRdb table keeps only in-frame clones and is missing some. Among tens of thousands of clones listed, approximately 90% were seen once. This sample comprised PBMCs, obtained around atezolizumab (anti-PD-L1) treatment. The chain links TRBV7-9 to TRBJ2-1; tentative D call: TRBD2 (7 bases). The sequence derives from a man between 65 and 85 years old with urothelial cancer. This CDR3 is CASSFGGRGDNEQFF. The CDR3 coding sequence is TGTGCCAGCAGCTTCGGGGGGCGTGGGGACAATGAGCAGTTCTTC.